Listed here are 14 T cell receptor beta chains from one sample, sequenced in a study of blood T cells in healthy people across ages. The second PCR ran about 6 to 12 cycles with a sample-barcoded 5' primer and J-beta primers. In TCRdb, the 5' RACE reads were re-called with MiXCR into one record per CDR3 protein. The sample lists 1.5 million to 2 million distinct CDR3 sequences, 28% occurring once. Sequenced sample: blood. The receptors stem from a woman aged 30 to 39 in good health.

Comment on this clonotype: The junction shows a germline mismatch at one end, possibly a read error. V gene TRBV7-6 combines with J gene TRBJ2-3, with D uncertain. Looked up from germline, CDR1 is SGHVS and CDR2 is FNYEAQ. CDR3 length: 13 residues. The CDR3 reads CASSVASLATQYF. In DNA, the CDR3 is TGTGCCAGCAGCGTAGCTAGTCTGGCTACGCAGTATTTT.

This sequence joins TRBV5-1 and TRBJ2-3; TRBD1 aligns across 11 bases. The CDR3 extends over 16 amino acids. Per germline, CDR1 SGHRS and CDR2 YFSETQ. Germline trimming cut 4 bases from V and 3 bases from J; bases unmatched to any gene: 7. The CDR3 here is CASSRSGQGATDTQYF. CDR3 in DNA: TGCGCCAGCAGCCGATCAGGACAGGGGGCAACAGATACGCAGTATTTT.

This clonotype was detected only once. The CDR3 nucleotides are TGTGCCGGAAAGGAGGAGGGGCTAGCGGATACGCAGTATTTT. Amino acid sequence: CAGKEEGLADTQYF. The genes are TRBV2 and TRBJ2-3; perhaps TRBD2 as D (6 bases). V lost 11 bases and J 6 bases, leaving 21 bases between the germline ends. Germline-derived CDR1 and CDR2 are SNHLY and FYNNEI. The CDR3 has 14 residues.

This clonotype appeared a few times. The chain employs TRBV2 and TRBJ2-3, with D perhaps TRBD2 (6 bases). This CDR3 is built from 15 residues. Germline lookup yields CDR1 SNHLY and CDR2 FYNNEI. V was clipped by 5 bases and J by 3 bases, with 15 bases between them. The CDR3 sequence: CASSISRGGTDTQYF. In DNA form, the CDR3 reads TGTGCCAGCAGTATTAGTCGTGGAGGGACAGATACGCAGTATTTT.

V gene TRBV5-5 combines with J gene TRBJ1-2; 9 bases fit TRBD1. The CDR3 length is 15 residues. V gave up 4 bases and J gave up 5 bases; unmatched junction bases: 9. Germline V gene sequence: CDR1 SGHKS, CDR2 YYEKEE (reference sequence). CDR3 DNA sequence: TGTGCCAGCAGCCCACAGGGGGCGCTGGGATATGGCTACACCTTC. It translates to CASSPQGALGYGYTF.

This clonotype was counted at least ten times. The V and J genes are TRBV20-1 and TRBJ1-4, with TRBD1 matching over 8 bases. Unmatched junction bases numbered 12, after V lost 1 base and J lost 8 bases. This CDR3 has 16 amino acids. Germline loops: CDR1 DFQATT, CDR2 SNEGSKA (reference sequence). CDR3 amino acids: CSARAQRKQGVEKLFF. In DNA form, the CDR3 reads TGCAGTGCTAGAGCTCAGCGGAAACAGGGGGTCGAAAAACTGTTTTTT.

The sample holds many counts of this clonotype. J is TRBJ1-2 and V is TRBV7-9; 8 nucleotides line up with TRBD1. J was trimmed by 4 bases and V by 1 base; bases with no gene match: 8. Germline V CDR1 and CDR2: SEHNR, FQNEAQ (reference sequence). This CDR3 spans 16 amino acids. CDR3 in DNA: TGTGCCAGCAGCTTAGAACGGGACAGGTCCTCCTATGGCTACACCTTC. Its protein is CASSLERDRSSYGYTF.

The chain employs TRBV3-1 and TRBJ1-2; tentatively, D is TRBD1 (6 bases). The V and J ends lost 4 bases and 6 bases respectively, with 12 bases between them. CDR3 length: 13 residues. The germline CDR1 and CDR2 sequences are LGHDT and YNNKEL (reference sequence). CDR3 loop: CASSPGERNGYTF. DNA for the CDR3: TGTGCCAGCAGCCCAGGGGAGAGAAATGGCTACACCTTC.

A word on this clonotype: This sequence may be a read error, since a much larger clone differs from it by one base. The J gene is TRBJ1-2, the V gene TRBV10-1; no definite D call. Trimming took 9 bases from V and 8 from J, leaving 7 bases between them. The CDR3 runs to 9 residues. Germline V lookup: CDR1 WNHNN, CDR2 SYGVQD (reference sequence). Written as DNA, the CDR3 is TGCGCCAGATGCGGAGGCTACACCTTC. Protein product: CARCGGYTF.

V is TRBV28 and J is TRBJ2-5; D is possibly TRBD1 or TRBD2 (6 bases each). V shed 7 bases and J shed 5 bases, with 20 bases lying between them. The CDR3 is made up of 15 amino acids. Germline CDR1 reads MDHEN; CDR2 reads SYDVKM. The CDR3 reads CASNAMRGRYETQYF. The CDR3 DNA reads TGTGCCAGCAATGCTATGAGGGGGAGGTATGAGACCCAGTACTTC.

The genes are TRBV5-1 and TRBJ1-1; tentative D call: TRBD1 (6 bases). The V gene's germline CDR1 is SGHRS and CDR2 YFSETQ. Trimming removed 5 bases at V and 4 bases at J, with 12 bases between. The CDR3 is 13 residues long. The chain's CDR3 is CASRTGFGTEAFF. The CDR3, as DNA: TGCGCCAGCAGAACAGGGTTTGGCACTGAAGCTTTCTTT.

This chain joins TRBV20-1 and TRBJ2-3, with D uncertain. The V and J ends lost 8 bases and 4 bases respectively, with 16 bases between them. This CDR3 is 13 amino acids long. Germline CDR1 is DFQATT and CDR2 is SNEGSKA (reference sequence). CDR3 coding DNA: TGCAGTCCGCTACAGCCGTTCCCAGATACGCAGTATTTT. Translation: CSPLQPFPDTQYF.

CDR3 amino acids: CASSNRASRNIQYF. The CDR3 nucleotides are TGTGCCAGCAGCAACAGGGCCTCCAGGAACATTCAGTACTTC. V is TRBV21-1 and J is TRBJ2-4; the DNA was not compared with TRBD2, the D call given in the table. TRBV21-1 has pseudogene status. The CDR3 loop spans 14 amino acids.

CDR3 residues: CAAGGSPSNEQFF. The CDR3, as DNA: TGTGCCGCGGGAGGGAGTCCCTCTAATGAGCAGTTCTTC. The chain couples TRBV6-5 to TRBJ2-1; 9 nucleotides align to TRBD2. This CDR3 spans 13 amino acids. Germline V lookup: CDR1 MNHEY, CDR2 SVGAGI. Germline trimming cut 11 bases from V and 7 bases from J; bases unmatched to any gene: 9.